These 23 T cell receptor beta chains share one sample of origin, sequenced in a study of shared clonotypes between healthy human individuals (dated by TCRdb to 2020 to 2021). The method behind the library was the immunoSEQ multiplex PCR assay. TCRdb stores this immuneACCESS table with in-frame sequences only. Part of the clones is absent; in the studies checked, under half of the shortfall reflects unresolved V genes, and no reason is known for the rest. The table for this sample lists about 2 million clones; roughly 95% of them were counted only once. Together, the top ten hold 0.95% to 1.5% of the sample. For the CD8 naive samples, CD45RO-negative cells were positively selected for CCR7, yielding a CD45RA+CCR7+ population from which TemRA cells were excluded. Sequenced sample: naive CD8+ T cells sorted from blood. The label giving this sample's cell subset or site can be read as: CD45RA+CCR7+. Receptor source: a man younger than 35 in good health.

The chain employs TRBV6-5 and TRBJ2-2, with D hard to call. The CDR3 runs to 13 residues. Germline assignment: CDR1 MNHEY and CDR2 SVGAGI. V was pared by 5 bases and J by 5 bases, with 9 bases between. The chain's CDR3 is CASSVVSTGELFF. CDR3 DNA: TGTGCCAGCAGTGTAGTCTCGACCGGGGAGCTGTTTTTT.

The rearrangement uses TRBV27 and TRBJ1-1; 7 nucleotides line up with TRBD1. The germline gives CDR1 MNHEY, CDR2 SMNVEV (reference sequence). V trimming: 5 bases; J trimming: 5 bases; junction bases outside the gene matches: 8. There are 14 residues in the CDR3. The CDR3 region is CASSPQGSETEAFF. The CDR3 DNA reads TGTGCCAGCAGTCCACAGGGGAGTGAGACTGAAGCTTTCTTT.

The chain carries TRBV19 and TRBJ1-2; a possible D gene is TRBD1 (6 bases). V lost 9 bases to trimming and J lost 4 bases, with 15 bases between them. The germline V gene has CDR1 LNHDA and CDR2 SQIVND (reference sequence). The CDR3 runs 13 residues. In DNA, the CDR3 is TGTGCCAGGAGGACCGGGACAAGCTATGGCTACACCTTC. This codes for CARRTGTSYGYTF.

The CDR3, as DNA: TGTGCCAGCAGCCCCCCCGGGGGAGGGACCCGTACCTACGAGCAGTACTTC. This encodes CASSPPGGGTRTYEQYF. The chain is built from TRBV11-2 and TRBJ2-7, with 7 bases identical to TRBD2. The CDR3 has 17 residues. The germline V gene encodes CDR1 SGHAT and CDR2 FQNNGV. V dropped 5 bases and J dropped 2; count of bases not matched to a gene: 15. The full variable domain, completed using reference TRBV11-2 and TRBJ2-7, is EAGVAQSPRYKIIEKRQSVAFWCNPISGHATLYWYQQILGQGPKLLIQFQNNGVVDDSQLPKDRFSAERLKGVDSTLKIQPAKLEDSAVYLCASSPPGGGTRTYEQYFGPGTRLTVT.

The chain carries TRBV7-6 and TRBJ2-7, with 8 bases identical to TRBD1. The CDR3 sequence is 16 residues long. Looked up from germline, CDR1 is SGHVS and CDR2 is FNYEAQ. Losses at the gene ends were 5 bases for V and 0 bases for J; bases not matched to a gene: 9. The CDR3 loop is CASSPGQAPSSYEQYF. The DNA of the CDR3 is TGTGCCAGCAGCCCGGGACAGGCGCCTAGCTCCTACGAGCAGTACTTC.

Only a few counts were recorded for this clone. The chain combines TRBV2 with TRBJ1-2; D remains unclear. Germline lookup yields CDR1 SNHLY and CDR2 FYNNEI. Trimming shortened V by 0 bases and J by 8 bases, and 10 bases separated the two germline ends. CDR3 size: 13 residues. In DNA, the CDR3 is TGTGCCAGCAGTGAAGCTTGGGGATCGGGCTACACCTTC. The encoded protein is CASSEAWGSGYTF.

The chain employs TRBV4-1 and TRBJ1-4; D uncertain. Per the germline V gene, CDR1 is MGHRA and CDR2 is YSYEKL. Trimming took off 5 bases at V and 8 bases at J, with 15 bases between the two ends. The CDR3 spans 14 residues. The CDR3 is CASSKTEGGEKLFF. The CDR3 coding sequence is TGCGCCAGCAGCAAGACGGAGGGAGGGGAAAAACTGTTTTTT.

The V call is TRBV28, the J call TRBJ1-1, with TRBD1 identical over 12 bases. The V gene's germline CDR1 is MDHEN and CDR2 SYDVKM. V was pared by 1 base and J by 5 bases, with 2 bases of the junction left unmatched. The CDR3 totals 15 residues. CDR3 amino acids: CASSLLGQGATEAFF. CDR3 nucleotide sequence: TGTGCCAGCAGTTTATTGGGACAGGGGGCGACTGAAGCTTTCTTT.

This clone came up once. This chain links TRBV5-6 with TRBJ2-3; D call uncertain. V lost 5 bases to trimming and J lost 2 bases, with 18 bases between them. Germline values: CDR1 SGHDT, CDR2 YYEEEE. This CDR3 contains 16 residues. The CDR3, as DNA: TGTGCCAGCAGTACCATAAACAAGTGGGCCACAGATACGCAGTATTTT. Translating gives CASSTINKWATDTQYF.

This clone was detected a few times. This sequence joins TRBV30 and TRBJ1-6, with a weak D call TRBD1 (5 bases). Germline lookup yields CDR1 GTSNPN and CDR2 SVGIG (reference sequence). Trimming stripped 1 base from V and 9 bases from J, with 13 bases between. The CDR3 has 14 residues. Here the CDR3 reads CAWSEGQGSSPLHF. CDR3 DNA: TGTGCCTGGAGTGAAGGTCAGGGAAGTTCACCCCTCCACTTT.

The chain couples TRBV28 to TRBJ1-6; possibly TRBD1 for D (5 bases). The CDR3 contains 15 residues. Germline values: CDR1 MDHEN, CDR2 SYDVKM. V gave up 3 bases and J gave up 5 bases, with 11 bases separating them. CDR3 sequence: CASSLSGEHNSPLHF. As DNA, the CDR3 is TGTGCCAGCAGTTTGTCGGGGGAGCATAATTCACCCCTCCACTTT.

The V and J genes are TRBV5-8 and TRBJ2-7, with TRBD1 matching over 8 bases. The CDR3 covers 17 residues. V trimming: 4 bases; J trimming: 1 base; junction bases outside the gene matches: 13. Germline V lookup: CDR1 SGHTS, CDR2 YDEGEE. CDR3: CASSPDRDILGSYEQYF. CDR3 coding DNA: TGTGCCAGCAGCCCGGACAGGGATATCCTTGGATCCTACGAGCAGTACTTC.

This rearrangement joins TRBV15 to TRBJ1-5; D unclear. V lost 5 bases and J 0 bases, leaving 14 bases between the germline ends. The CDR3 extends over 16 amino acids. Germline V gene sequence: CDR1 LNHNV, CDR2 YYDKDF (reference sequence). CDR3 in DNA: TGTGCCACCAGCCCCCGATGGACGGATAGCAATCAGCCCCAGCATTTT. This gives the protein CATSPRWTDSNQPQHF.

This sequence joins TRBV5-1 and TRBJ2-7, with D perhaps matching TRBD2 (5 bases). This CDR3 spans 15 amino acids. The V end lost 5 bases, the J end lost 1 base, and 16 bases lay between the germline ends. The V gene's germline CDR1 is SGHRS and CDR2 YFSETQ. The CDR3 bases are TGCGCCAGCAGTGTGAGCCGGGAAGAGTCCTACGAGCAGTACTTC. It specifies CASSVSREESYEQYF.

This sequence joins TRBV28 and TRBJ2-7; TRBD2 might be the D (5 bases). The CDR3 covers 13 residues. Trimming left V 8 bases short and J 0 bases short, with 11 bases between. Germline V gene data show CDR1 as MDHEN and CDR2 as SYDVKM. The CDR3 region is CASAGTVSYEQYF. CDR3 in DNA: TGTGCCAGCGCGGGTACAGTCTCCTACGAGCAGTACTTC.

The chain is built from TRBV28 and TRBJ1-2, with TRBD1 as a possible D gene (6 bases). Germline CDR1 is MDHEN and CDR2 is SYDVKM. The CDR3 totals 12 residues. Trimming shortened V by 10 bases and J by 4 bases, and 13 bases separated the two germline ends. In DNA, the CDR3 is TGTGCCACCGCTATAGGGGGCTATGGCTACACCTTC. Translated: CATAIGGYGYTF.

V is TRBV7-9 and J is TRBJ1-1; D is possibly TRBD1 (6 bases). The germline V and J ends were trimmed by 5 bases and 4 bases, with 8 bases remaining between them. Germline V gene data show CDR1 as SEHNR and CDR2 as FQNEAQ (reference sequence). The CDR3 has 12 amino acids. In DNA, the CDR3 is TGTGCCAGCAGCCGGACAGTCACTGAAGCTTTCTTT. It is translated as CASSRTVTEAFF.

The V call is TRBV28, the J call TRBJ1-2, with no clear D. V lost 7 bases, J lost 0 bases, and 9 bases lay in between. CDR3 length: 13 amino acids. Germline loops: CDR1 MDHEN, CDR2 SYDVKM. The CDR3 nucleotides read TGTGCCAGCAACCCTATGGCTAACTATGGCTACACCTTC. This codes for CASNPMANYGYTF.

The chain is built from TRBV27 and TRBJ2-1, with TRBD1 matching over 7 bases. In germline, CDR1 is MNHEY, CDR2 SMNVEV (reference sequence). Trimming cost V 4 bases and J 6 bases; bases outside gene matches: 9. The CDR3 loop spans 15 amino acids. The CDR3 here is CASSSRGPTPNEQFF. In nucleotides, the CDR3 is TGTGCCAGCAGTTCGAGGGGGCCGACTCCCAATGAGCAGTTCTTC.

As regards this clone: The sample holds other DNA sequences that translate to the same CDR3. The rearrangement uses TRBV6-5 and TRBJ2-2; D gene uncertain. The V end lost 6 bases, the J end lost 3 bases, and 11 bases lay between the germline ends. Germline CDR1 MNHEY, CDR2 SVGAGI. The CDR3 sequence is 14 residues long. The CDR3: CASSIDRDTGELFF. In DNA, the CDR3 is TGTGCCAGCAGCATAGATCGGGACACCGGGGAGCTGTTTTTT.

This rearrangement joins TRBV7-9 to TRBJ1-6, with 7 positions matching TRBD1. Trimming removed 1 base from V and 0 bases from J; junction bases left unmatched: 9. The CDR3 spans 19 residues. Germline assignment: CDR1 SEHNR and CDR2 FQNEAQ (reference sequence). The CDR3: CASSLVGGLQSSYNSPLHF. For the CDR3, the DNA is TGTGCCAGCAGCTTAGTAGGGGGCCTACAGAGCTCCTATAATTCACCCCTCCACTTT.

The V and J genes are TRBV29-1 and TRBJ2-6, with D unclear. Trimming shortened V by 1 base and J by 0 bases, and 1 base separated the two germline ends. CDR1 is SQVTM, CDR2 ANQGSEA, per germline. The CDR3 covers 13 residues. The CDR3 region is CSVEVSGANVLTF. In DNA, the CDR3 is TGCAGCGTTGAAGTCTCTGGGGCCAACGTCCTGACTTTC.

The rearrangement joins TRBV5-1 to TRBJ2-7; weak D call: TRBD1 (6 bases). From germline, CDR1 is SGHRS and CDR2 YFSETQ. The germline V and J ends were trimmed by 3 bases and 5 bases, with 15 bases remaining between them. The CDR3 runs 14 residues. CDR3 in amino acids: CASSWGAQGDEQYF. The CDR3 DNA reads TGCGCCAGCAGCTGGGGCGCACAGGGCGACGAGCAGTACTTC.